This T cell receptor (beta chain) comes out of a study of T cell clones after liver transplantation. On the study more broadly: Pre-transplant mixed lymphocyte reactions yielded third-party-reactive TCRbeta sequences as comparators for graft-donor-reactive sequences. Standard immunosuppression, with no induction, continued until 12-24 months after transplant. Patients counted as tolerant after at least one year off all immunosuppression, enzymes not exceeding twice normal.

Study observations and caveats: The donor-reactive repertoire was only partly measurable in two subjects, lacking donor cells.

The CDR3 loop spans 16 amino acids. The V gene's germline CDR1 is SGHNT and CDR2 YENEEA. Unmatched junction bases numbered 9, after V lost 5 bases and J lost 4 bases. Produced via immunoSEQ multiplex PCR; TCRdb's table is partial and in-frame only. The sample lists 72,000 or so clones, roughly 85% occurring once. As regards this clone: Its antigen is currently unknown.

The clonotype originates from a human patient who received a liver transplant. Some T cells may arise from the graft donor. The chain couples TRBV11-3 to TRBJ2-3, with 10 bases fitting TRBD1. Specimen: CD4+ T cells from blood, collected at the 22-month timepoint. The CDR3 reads CASSVSGTGVADTQYF. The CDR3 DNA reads TGTGCCAGCAGCGTTTCCGGGACAGGGGTGGCAGATACGCAGTATTTT.